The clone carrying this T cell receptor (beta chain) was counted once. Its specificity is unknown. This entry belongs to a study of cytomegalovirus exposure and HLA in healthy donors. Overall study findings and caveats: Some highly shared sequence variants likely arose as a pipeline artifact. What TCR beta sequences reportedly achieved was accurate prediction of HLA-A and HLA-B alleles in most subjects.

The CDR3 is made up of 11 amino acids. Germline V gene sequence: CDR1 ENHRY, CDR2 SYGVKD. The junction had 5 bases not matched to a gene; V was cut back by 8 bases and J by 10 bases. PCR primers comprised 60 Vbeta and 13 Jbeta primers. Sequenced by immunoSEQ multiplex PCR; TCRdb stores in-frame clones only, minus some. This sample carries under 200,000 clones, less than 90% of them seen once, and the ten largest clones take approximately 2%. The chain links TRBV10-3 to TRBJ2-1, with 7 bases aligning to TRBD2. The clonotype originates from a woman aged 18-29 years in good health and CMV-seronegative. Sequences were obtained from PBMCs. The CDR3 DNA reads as TGTGCCATCGGGAGGGCGGGCGAGCAGTTCTTC. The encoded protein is CAIGRAGEQFF.